Listed here are 28 T cell receptor beta chains from one sample, sequenced in a study of memory CD4+ T cells and cytomegalovirus serostatus (dated by TCRdb to between 2018 and 2021). Library generation was performed with the immunoSEQ multiplex PCR assay. TCRdb took over this immuneACCESS table, retaining in-frame rearrangements with V and J assigned. Such tables are incomplete; in checked studies, under half of the missing clones stem from an unresolved V gene, and the remainder is unexplained. The sample profile shows some 65,000 clones; 80% of them were found once. The ten largest clones take up 0.53% of the sample. Single viable CD3+CD4+CD8-CD45RO+ cells were sorted as memory CD4+ T cells on a FACSAria II. Sample: memory CD4+ T cells from blood. These receptors all come from an adult in good health and CMV-seronegative. Some clones in this sample may be carry-over from other donors' samples.

This chain uses TRBV28 with TRBJ2-7; D not certain. Germline assignment: CDR1 MDHEN and CDR2 SYDVKM. The CDR3 is 12 residues long. The V end was cut by 0 bases, the J end by 4 bases, with 4 bases between. The DNA for the CDR3 is TGTGCCAGCAGTTTATGGGGGTACGAGCAGTACTTC. Its translation is CASSLWGYEQYF. Using reference TRBV28 and TRBJ2-7 for the parts outside the CDR3, the full variable domain is DVKVTQSSRYLVKRTGEKVFLECVQDMDHENMFWYRQDPGLGLRLIYFSYDVKMKEKGDIPEGYSVSREKKERFSLILESASTNQTSMYLCASSLWGYEQYFGPGTRLTVT.

The chain joins TRBV6-1 to TRBJ1-5, with D uncertain. The CDR3 is 17 amino acids. V was cut by 2 bases and J by 6 bases, with 20 bases left in between. Germline V gene sequence: CDR1 MNHNS, CDR2 SASEGT. CDR3 coding DNA: TGTGCCAGCAGTGAACTAGAGTACGAGGGAGTGAGTCAGCCCCAGCATTTT. Protein: CASSELEYEGVSQPQHF.

The chain couples TRBV2 to TRBJ1-5; possibly TRBD1 for D (6 bases). This CDR3 comprises 15 residues. CDR1 and CDR2 (germline): SNHLY, FYNNEI. The ends were cut back, 2 bases at V and 4 bases at J, with 12 bases in the middle. CDR3 amino acids: CASSELEGGNQPQHF. The CDR3, as DNA: TGTGCCAGCAGTGAATTAGAGGGGGGGAATCAGCCCCAGCATTTT.

This chain connects TRBV2 to TRBJ2-1, with 9 bases fitting TRBD1. The germline V gene has CDR1 SNHLY and CDR2 FYNNEI. CDR3 length equals 20 residues. After removal of 6 bases from V and 4 bases from J, the junction contained 22 bases not matched to a gene. CDR3 nucleotide sequence: TGTGCCAGCAGAGAAATTCGGACAGGGGTGCGTGGGCGGGGGTACAATGAGCAGTTCTTC. Translated, it gives CASREIRTGVRGRGYNEQFF.

There are a few counts of this clone. The rearrangement joins TRBV2 to TRBJ1-1; D uncertain. The germline V and J ends were trimmed by 10 bases and 0 bases, with 15 bases remaining between them. There are 14 residues in the CDR3. Germline V gene sequence: CDR1 SNHLY, CDR2 FYNNEI. CDR3 region: CATNLRSMNTEAFF. Here the CDR3 DNA reads TGTGCCACAAACCTCAGGAGCATGAACACTGAAGCTTTCTTT.

A word on this clone: Germline is not matched at one junction end, which may reflect a read error. The gene calls are TRBV7-7 and TRBJ2-3; 7 bases fit TRBD2. Germline loops: CDR1 SSHAT, CDR2 FNYEAQ (reference sequence). This CDR3 is built from 15 residues. This CDR3 is CASSLGLAGTDTQYF. CDR3 DNA: TGTGCTAGCAGCTTAGGGCTAGCGGGCACAGATACGCAGTATTTT.

The rearrangement uses TRBV10-1 and TRBJ2-5; 7 bases line up with TRBD1. CDR1 WNHNN and CDR2 SYGVQD come from the germline V gene (reference sequence). The CDR3 is 13 amino acids. J gave up 4 bases and V 7 bases, and 6 bases lay outside the gene matches. The chain's CDR3 is CASTRDSLETQYF. The CDR3 region has the DNA TGCGCCAGCACTCGGGACAGCTTAGAGACCCAGTACTTC.

The chain carries TRBV27 and TRBJ1-2, with TRBD1 as a possible D gene (5 bases). Germline CDR1 is MNHEY and CDR2 is SMNVEV (reference sequence). The length of the CDR3 is 13 residues. Trimming shortened V by 9 bases and J by 5 bases, and 16 bases separated the two germline ends. The CDR3 nucleotides read TGTGCCAGTAGAGACCCGGGACCTTATGGCTACACCTTC. It encodes CASRDPGPYGYTF.

Here the CDR3 reads CASSAGTLSNQPQHF. The CDR3 region has the DNA TGCGCCAGCAGTGCAGGGACACTCAGCAATCAGCCCCAGCATTTT. The genes are TRBV10-2 and TRBJ1-5; possibly TRBD1 for D (6 bases). The V gene lost 4 bases and the J gene lost 1 base, with 11 bases spanning the gap. The CDR3 is 15 residues long. CDR1 and CDR2 from the germline V gene are WSHSY and SAAADI.

Only one count was recorded for this clone. V usage is TRBV9 and J usage is TRBJ2-5; D possibly corresponds to TRBD2 (5 bases). The J call may be faulty, since TRBJ2-7 better matches the DNA end. This CDR3 has 14 amino acids. Germline values: CDR1 SGDLS, CDR2 YYNGEE. CDR3 sequence reads: CASSRQEASYEQYF. The CDR3 DNA sequence: TGTGCCAGCAGTCGGCAGGAGGCCTCCTACGAGCAGTACTTC.

The V and J genes are TRBV9 and TRBJ1-2; 7 bases align to TRBD1. This CDR3 is built from 15 residues. The ends lost 0 bases at V and 3 bases at J; junction bases unmatched: 5. Germline V gene sequence: CDR1 SGDLS, CDR2 YYNGEE. CDR3 protein: CASSVAGGNDYGYTF. The DNA of the CDR3 is TGTGCCAGCAGCGTAGCAGGGGGGAACGACTATGGCTACACCTTC.

The CDR3 nucleotides read TGTGCCAGCAGCCCGACAGGGAACACTGAAGCTTTCTTT. It codes for CASSPTGNTEAFF. This sequence joins TRBV5-4 and TRBJ1-1, with D tentatively TRBD1 (6 bases). CDR1 is SGHNT and CDR2 is YYREEE in the germline V gene (reference sequence). This CDR3 is built from 13 residues. The ends were cut back, 4 bases at V and 1 base at J, with 8 bases in the middle. The full variable domain, rest sourced from reference TRBV5-4 and TRBJ1-1, is ETGVTQSPTHLIKTRGQQVTLRCSSQSGHNTVSWYQQALGQGPQFIFQYYREEENGRGNFPPRFSGLQFPNYSSELNVNALELDDSALYLCASSPTGNTEAFFGQGTRLTVV.

This clone appeared a single time. The CDR3 protein is CSVPSALAGGFEQFF. The CDR3 bases are TGCAGCGTCCCGTCTGCACTAGCGGGGGGGTTTGAGCAGTTCTTC. The V and J genes are TRBV29-1 and TRBJ2-1; 13 bases fit TRBD2. After removal of 6 bases from V and 9 bases from J, the junction contained 11 bases not matched to a gene. The germline V gene has CDR1 SQVTM and CDR2 ANQGSEA. There are 15 residues in the CDR3.

This chain connects TRBV6-5 to TRBJ1-2; D not certain. In germline, CDR1 is MNHEY, CDR2 SVGAGI. The ends were cut back, 6 bases at V and 4 bases at J, with 12 bases in the middle. This CDR3 has 13 amino acids. CDR3 region: CASRGPTLYGYTF. CDR3 in DNA: TGTGCCAGCAGGGGTCCGACACTCTATGGCTACACCTTC.

The chain joins TRBV28 to TRBJ2-3; D gene unclear. The germline V gene has CDR1 MDHEN and CDR2 SYDVKM. This CDR3 has 13 amino acids. With 4 bases removed from V and 0 bases from J, the gap between germline ends came to 5 bases. The CDR3 DNA follows: TGTGCCAGCAGTTATGGTAGCACAGATACGCAGTATTTT. Translation: CASSYGSTDTQYF.

The chain has TRBV28 and TRBJ2-7, with TRBD1 as a possible D gene (6 bases). This CDR3 spans 13 amino acids. V dropped 6 bases and J dropped 2 bases, with 11 bases sitting between them. Germline-derived CDR1 and CDR2 are MDHEN and SYDVKM. CDR3 nucleotide sequence: TGTGCCAGCAGGAGGGACAACACCTACGAGCAGTACTTC. Amino acids: CASRRDNTYEQYF.

This chain links TRBV7-2 with TRBJ1-2; a weak D match, TRBD1 (5 bases). The ends were cut back, 1 base at V and 8 bases at J, with 17 bases in the middle. The CDR3 has 15 residues. Germline V gene lookup returns CDR1 SGHTA and CDR2 FQGNSA. In DNA form, the CDR3 reads TGTGCCAGCAGCTTAGTTTTTACGGGGGAGGGCGGCTACACCTTC. Translated: CASSLVFTGEGGYTF.

In this sample, this clone turned up a few times. V is TRBV29-1 and J is TRBJ2-7, with D unclear. Trimming stripped 7 bases from V and 2 bases from J, with 12 bases between. There are 12 residues in the CDR3. Germline loops: CDR1 SQVTM, CDR2 ANQGSEA. CDR3 sequence: CSAEDRTYEQYF. CDR3 coding DNA: TGCAGCGCCGAAGACCGGACCTACGAGCAGTACTTC.

This chain uses TRBV4-3 with TRBJ1-1, with a weak D call TRBD1 (5 bases). Trimming removed 0 bases at V and 13 bases at J, with 15 bases between. CDR1 is LGHNA, CDR2 YSLEER, per germline. The CDR3 contains 13 residues. In nucleotides, the CDR3 is TGCGCCAGCAGCCAAGAGTTTTCGGGGGTTGTTTTCTTT. This translates into CASSQEFSGVVFF.

CDR3: CASSPTTGYEETQYF. The DNA of the CDR3 is TGTGCCAGCAGCCCTACGACAGGGTACGAAGAGACCCAGTACTTC. The rearrangement links TRBV9 to TRBJ2-5; TRBD1 aligns across 7 bases. V was pared by 4 bases and J by 3 bases, with 9 bases of the junction left unmatched. There are 15 residues in the CDR3. The germline V gene has CDR1 SGDLS and CDR2 YYNGEE.

CDR3 sequence: CASSPRGQGGGYTF. The CDR3 nucleotides are TGCGCCAGCAGCCCGCGGGGTCAGGGAGGCGGCTACACCTTC. The chain links TRBV5-1 to TRBJ1-2; D might be TRBD1 (5 bases). CDR1 and CDR2 (germline): SGHRS, YFSETQ. Trimming took 4 bases from V and 8 from J, leaving 18 bases between them. The CDR3 spans 14 residues.

The J gene is TRBJ1-4, the V gene TRBV5-4; D perhaps matches TRBD1 (6 bases). CDR3 length equals 16 residues. V lost 4 bases and J 4 bases, leaving 17 bases between the germline ends. From germline, CDR1 is SGHNT and CDR2 YYREEE (reference sequence). Written as DNA, the CDR3 is TGTGCCAGCAGCGTAAAGTCCGGGACAATTAATGAAAAACTGTTTTTT. Protein: CASSVKSGTINEKLFF.

In DNA form, the CDR3 reads TGTGCCAGCAGCGAAACAGGGATCCAAGAGACCCAGTACTTC. This sequence encodes CASSETGIQETQYF. The J gene is TRBJ2-5, the V gene TRBV11-2; tentatively, D is TRBD1 (6 bases). Germline V gene data show CDR1 as SGHAT and CDR2 as FQNNGV. Trimming removed 5 bases at V and 1 base at J, with 11 bases between. The length of the CDR3 is 14 residues.

The CDR3 nucleotides are TGTGCCAGCAGCCCGGGACAGTACCGGCCTGAAGCTTTCTTT. The encoded protein is CASSPGQYRPEAFF. The chain couples TRBV5-4 to TRBJ1-1; 7 bases are shared with TRBD1. CDR3 length: 14 amino acids. Trimming removed 4 bases from V and 6 bases from J; junction bases left unmatched: 9. CDR1 is SGHNT, CDR2 YYREEE, per germline (reference sequence).

V and J are TRBV6-5 and TRBJ1-6, with D unresolved. The CDR3 is 14 residues long. The germline V gene has CDR1 MNHEY and CDR2 SVGAGI. Trimming pared 0 bases from V and 10 bases from J, leaving 10 bases between. The CDR3 nucleotides read TGTGCCAGCAGTTACTCAGGGTCCGTCTCACCCCTCCACTTT. Translated, it gives CASSYSGSVSPLHF.

The V and J genes are TRBV6-5 and TRBJ1-1; 7 bases line up with TRBD1. The CDR3 extends over 11 amino acids. Trimming removed 4 bases from V and 12 bases from J; junction bases left unmatched: 5. Germline CDR1 MNHEY, CDR2 SVGAGI. The CDR3: CASSSGQETFF. In nucleotides, the CDR3 is TGTGCCAGCAGTTCTGGACAGGAGACTTTCTTT.

The chain links TRBV5-5 to TRBJ2-5; 11 bases map to TRBD1. The CDR3 extends over 15 amino acids. The ends lost 0 bases at V and 4 bases at J; junction bases unmatched: 2. Germline CDR1 and CDR2: SGHKS and YYEKEE (reference sequence). In DNA form, the CDR3 reads TGTGCCAGCAGCTTGGCCGGGACAGGGGGAGAGACCCAGTACTTC. This encodes CASSLAGTGGETQYF.

The V gene is TRBV7-8, the J gene TRBJ2-7; 9 bases fit TRBD2. In germline, CDR1 is SGHVS, CDR2 FQNEAQ. This CDR3 contains 14 residues. V lost 4 bases and J lost 5; bases outside the gene matches: 6. Here the CDR3 DNA reads TGTGCCAGCAGCTGGCGGGGGGGCCCGAACGAGCAGTACTTC. Its protein product is CASSWRGGPNEQYF. The complete variable domain, with remaining parts taken from reference TRBV7-8 and TRBJ2-7, reads GAGVSQSPRYKVAKRGQDVALRCDPISGHVSLFWYQQALGQGPEFLTYFQNEAQLDKSGLPSDRFFAERPEGSVSTLKIQRTQQEDSAVYLCASSWRGGPNEQYFGPGTRLTVT.